This T cell receptor (beta chain) was identified in a study of blood T cell repertoires in COVID-19. Produced via immunoSEQ multiplex PCR; TCRdb's table is partial and in-frame only. The sample shows over 300,000 clones, more than 80% of them seen only once. The CDR3 is made up of 14 amino acids. In germline, CDR1 is DFQATT, CDR2 SNEGSKA (reference sequence). V trimming: 3 bases; J trimming: 4 bases; junction bases outside the gene matches: 5. This sequence was found in a man aged 18 to 29 who had recovered from COVID-19. V is TRBV20-1 and J is TRBJ1-2, with 10 bases aligning to TRBD1. Input material: peripheral blood. The CDR3 here is CSASIRTGGYGYTF. The DNA of the CDR3 is TGCAGTGCTAGTATCCGGACAGGGGGCTATGGCTACACCTTC.